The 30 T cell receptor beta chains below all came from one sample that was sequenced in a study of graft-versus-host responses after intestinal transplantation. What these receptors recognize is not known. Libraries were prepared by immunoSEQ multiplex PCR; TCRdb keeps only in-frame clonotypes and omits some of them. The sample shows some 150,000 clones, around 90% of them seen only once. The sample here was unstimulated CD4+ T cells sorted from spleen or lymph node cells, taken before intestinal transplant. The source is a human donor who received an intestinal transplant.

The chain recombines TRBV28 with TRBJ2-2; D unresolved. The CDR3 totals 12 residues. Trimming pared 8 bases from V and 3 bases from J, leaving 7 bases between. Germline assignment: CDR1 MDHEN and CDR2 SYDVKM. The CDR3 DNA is TGTGCCAGCGGCAGGTACACCGGGGAGCTGTTTTTT. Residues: CASGRYTGELFF.

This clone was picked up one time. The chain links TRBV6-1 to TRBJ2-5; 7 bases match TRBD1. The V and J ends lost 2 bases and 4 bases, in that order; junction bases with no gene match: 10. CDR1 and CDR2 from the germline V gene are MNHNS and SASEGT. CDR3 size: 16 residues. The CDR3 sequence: CASSENQGVIRETQYF. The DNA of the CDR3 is TGTGCCAGCAGTGAAAATCAGGGGGTAATTCGAGAGACCCAGTACTTC.

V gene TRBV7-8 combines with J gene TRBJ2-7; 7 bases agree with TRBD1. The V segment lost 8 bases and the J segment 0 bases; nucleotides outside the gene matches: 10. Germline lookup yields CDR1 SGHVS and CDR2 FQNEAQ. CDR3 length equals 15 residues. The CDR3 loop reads CASSSDRVFSYEQYF. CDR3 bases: TGTGCCAGCTCCTCTGACAGGGTTTTCTCCTACGAGCAGTACTTC. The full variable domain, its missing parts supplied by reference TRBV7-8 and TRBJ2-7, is GAGVSQSPRYKVAKRGQDVALRCDPISGHVSLFWYQQALGQGPEFLTYFQNEAQLDKSGLPSDRFFAERPEGSVSTLKIQRTQQEDSAVYLCASSSDRVFSYEQYFGPGTRLTVT.

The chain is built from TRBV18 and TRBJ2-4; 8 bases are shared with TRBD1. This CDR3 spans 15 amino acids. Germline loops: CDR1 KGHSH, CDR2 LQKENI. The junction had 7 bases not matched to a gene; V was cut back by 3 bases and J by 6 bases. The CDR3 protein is CASSPLDRGGNIQYF. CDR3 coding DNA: TGTGCCAGCTCACCTCTTGACAGGGGTGGAAACATTCAGTACTTC. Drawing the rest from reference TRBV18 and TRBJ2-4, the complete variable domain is NAGVMQNPRHLVRRRGQEARLRCSPMKGHSHVYWYRQLPEEGLKFMVYLQKENIIDESGMPKERFSAEFPKEGPSILRIQQVVRGDSAAYFCASSPLDRGGNIQYFGAGTRLSVL.

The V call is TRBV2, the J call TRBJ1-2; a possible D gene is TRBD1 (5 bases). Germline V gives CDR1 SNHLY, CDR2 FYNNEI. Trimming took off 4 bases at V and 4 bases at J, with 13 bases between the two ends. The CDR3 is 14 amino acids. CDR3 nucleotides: TGTGCCAGCAGTGTCAAGACAGATGTCTATGGCTACACCTTC. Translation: CASSVKTDVYGYTF. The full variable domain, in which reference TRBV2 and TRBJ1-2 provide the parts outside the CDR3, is EPEVTQTPSHQVTQMGQEVILRCVPISNHLYFYWYRQILGQKVEFLVSFYNNEISEKSEIFDDQFSVERPDGSNFTLKIRSTKLEDSAMYFCASSVKTDVYGYTFGSGTRLTVV.

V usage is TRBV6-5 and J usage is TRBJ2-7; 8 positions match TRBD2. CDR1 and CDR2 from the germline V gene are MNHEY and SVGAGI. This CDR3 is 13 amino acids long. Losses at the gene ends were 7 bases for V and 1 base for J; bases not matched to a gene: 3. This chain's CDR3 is CASTREGSYEQYF. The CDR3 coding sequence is TGTGCCAGCACTCGGGAGGGATCCTACGAGCAGTACTTC.

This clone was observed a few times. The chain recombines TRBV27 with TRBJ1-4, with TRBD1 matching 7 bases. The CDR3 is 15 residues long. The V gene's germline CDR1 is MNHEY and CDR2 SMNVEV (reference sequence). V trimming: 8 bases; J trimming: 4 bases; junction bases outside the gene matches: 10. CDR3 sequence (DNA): TGTGCCAGCGGGCACCACAGGGGAAATAATGAAAAACTGTTTTTT. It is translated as CASGHHRGNNEKLFF.

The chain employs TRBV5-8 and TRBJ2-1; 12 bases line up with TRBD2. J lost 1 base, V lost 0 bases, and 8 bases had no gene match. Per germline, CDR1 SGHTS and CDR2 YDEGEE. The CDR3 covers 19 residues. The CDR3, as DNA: TGTGCCAGCAGCTTGGCGCTAGCGGGAGGGCCGCTATCCTACAATGAGCAGTTCTTC. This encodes CASSLALAGGPLSYNEQFF.

The CDR3 here is CASSLEGGGNTGELFF. DNA of the CDR3: TGTGCCAGCAGCTTGGAGGGGGGCGGTAACACCGGGGAGCTGTTTTTT. This chain uses TRBV5-4 with TRBJ2-2; either TRBD1 or TRBD2 may supply D (6 bases each). Germline assignment: CDR1 SGHNT and CDR2 YYREEE (reference sequence). Trimming shortened V by 0 bases and J by 2 bases, and 11 bases separated the two germline ends. The CDR3 spans 16 residues.

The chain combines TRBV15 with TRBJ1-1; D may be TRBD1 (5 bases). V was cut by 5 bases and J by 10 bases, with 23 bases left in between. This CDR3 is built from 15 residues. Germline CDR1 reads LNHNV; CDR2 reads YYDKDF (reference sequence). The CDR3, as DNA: TGTGCCACCAGCGCCACCCCAGGACCCGGACAAGGAGCTTTCTTT. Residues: CATSATPGPGQGAFF.

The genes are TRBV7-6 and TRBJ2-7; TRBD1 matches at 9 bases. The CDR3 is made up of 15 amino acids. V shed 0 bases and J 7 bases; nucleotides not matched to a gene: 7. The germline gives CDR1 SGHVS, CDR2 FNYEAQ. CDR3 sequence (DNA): TGTGCCAGCAGCTTAGCGACGGGACAGGGACTAGAGCAGTACTTC. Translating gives CASSLATGQGLEQYF.

The CDR3 sequence is CAGGQPYEQYF. The CDR3 nucleotides are TGTGCGGGGGGGCAGCCCTACGAGCAGTACTTC. The rearrangement uses TRBV30 and TRBJ2-7; TRBD2 might be the D (7 bases). Germline V gene sequence: CDR1 GTSNPN, CDR2 SVGIG (reference sequence). This CDR3 comprises 11 residues.

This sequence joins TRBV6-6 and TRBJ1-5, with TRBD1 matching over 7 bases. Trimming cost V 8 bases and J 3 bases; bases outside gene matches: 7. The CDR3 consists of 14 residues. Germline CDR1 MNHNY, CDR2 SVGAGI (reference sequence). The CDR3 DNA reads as TGTGCCAGCGCCGACAGGGCGGCCAATCAGCCCCAGCATTTT. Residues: CASADRAANQPQHF.

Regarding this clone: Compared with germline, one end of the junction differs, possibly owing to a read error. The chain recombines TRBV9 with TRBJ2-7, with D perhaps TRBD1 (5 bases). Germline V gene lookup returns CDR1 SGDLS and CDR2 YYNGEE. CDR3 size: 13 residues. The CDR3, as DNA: TGTGCCAGCAGCGTAGGAAGATCACAGGCCCTCGCCTTC. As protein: CASSVGRSQALAF.

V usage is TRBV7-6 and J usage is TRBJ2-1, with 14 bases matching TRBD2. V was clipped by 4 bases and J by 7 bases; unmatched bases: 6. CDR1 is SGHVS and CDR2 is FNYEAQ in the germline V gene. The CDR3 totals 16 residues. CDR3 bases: TGTGCCAGCAGCTCCAGACTAGCGGGAGGGAGAAATGAGCAGTTCTTC. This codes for CASSSRLAGGRNEQFF.

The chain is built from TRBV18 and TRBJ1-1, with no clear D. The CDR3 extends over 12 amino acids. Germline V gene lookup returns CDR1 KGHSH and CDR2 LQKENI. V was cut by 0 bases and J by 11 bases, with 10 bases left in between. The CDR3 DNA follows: TGTGCCAGCTCACCACCCGGGGTAGGGGCTTTCTTT. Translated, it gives CASSPPGVGAFF.

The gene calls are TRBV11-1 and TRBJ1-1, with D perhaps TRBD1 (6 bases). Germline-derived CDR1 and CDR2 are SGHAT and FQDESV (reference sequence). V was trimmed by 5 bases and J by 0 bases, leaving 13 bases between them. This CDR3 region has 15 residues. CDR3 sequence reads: CASSPWGQMNTEAFF. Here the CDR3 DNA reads TGTGCCAGCAGCCCCTGGGGGCAGATGAACACTGAAGCTTTCTTT. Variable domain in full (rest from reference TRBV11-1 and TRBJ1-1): EAEVAQSPRYKITEKSQAVAFWCDPISGHATLYWYRQILGQGPELLVQFQDESVVDDSQLPKDRFSAERLKGVDSTLKIQPAELGDSAMYLCASSPWGQMNTEAFFGQGTRLTVV.

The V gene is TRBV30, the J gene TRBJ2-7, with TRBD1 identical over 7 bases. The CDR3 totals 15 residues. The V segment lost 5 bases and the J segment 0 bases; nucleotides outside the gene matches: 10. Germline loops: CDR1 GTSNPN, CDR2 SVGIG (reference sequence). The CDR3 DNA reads TGTGCCTGGCTCAAAACGGGACAGCCCTCCTACGAGCAGTACTTC. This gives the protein CAWLKTGQPSYEQYF.

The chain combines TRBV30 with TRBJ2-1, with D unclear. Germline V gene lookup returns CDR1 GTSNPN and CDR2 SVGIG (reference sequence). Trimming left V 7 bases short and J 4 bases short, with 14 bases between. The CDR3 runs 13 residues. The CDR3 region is CALKVEFYNEQFF. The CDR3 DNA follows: TGTGCCTTAAAGGTTGAGTTTTACAATGAGCAGTTCTTC. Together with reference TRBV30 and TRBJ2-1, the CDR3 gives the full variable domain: SQTIHQWPATLVQPVGSPLSLECTVEGTSNPNLYWYRQAAGRGLQLLFYSVGIGQISSEVPQNLSASRPQDRQFILSSKKLLLSDSGFYLCALKVEFYNEQFFGPGTRLTVL.

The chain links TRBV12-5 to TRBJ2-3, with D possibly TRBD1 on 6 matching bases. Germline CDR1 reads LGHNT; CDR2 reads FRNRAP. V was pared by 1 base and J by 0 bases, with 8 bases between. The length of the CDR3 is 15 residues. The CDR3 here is CASGLGQASTDTQYF. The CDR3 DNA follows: TGTGCTAGTGGTTTGGGACAGGCAAGCACAGATACGCAGTATTTT.

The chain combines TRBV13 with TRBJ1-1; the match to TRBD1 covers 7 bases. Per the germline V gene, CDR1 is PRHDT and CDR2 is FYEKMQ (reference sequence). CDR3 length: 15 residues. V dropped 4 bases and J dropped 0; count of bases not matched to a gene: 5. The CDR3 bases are TGTGCCAGCAGCTCCCGGACAGGAATGAACACTGAAGCTTTCTTT. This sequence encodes CASSSRTGMNTEAFF.

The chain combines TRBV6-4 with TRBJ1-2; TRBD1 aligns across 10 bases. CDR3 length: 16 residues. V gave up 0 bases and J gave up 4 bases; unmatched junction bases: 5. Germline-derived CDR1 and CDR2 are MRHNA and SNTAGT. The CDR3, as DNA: TGTGCCAGCAGTGACTCGATGGGACAGGGGATCTATGGCTACACCTTC. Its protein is CASSDSMGQGIYGYTF.

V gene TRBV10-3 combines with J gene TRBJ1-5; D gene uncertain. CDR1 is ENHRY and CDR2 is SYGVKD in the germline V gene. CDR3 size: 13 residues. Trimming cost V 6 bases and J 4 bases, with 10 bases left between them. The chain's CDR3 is CAISGPENQPQHF. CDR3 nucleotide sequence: TGTGCCATCAGCGGACCAGAAAATCAGCCCCAGCATTTT.

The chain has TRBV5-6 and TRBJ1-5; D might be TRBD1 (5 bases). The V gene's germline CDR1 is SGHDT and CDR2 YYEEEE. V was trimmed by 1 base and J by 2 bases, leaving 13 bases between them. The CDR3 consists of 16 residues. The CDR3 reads CASSLLNGTGNQPQHF. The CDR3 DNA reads TGTGCCAGCAGCTTGCTAAATGGGACGGGCAATCAGCCCCAGCATTTT. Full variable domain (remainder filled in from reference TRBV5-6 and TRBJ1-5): DAGVTQSPTHLIKTRGQQVTLRCSPKSGHDTVSWYQQALGQGPQFIFQYYEEEERQRGNFPDRFSGHQFPNYSSELNVNALLLGDSALYLCASSLLNGTGNQPQHFGDGTRLSIL.

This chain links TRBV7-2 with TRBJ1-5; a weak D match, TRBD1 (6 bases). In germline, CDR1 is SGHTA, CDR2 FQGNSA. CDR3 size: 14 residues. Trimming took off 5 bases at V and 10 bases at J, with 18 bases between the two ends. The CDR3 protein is CASSPRALGGPQHF. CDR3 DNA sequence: TGTGCCAGCAGCCCACGGGCCCTAGGGGGTCCCCAGCATTTT.

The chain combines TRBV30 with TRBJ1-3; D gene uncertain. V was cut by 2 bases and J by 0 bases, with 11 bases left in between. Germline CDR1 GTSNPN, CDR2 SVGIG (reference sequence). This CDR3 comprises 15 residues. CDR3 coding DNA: TGTGCCTGGAGTACCACACGGAACTCTGGAAACACCATATATTTT. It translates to CAWSTTRNSGNTIYF.

CDR3 in DNA: TGTGCCAGCAGTAAACCCCTCACAAAGACTAGCGGGAGGGTAGAGACCCAGTACTTC. This sequence encodes CASSKPLTKTSGRVETQYF. V is TRBV28 and J is TRBJ2-5; TRBD2 agrees at 14 bases. The CDR3 has 19 residues. J lost 4 bases, V lost 5 bases, and 15 bases had no gene match. Germline-derived CDR1 and CDR2 are MDHEN and SYDVKM.

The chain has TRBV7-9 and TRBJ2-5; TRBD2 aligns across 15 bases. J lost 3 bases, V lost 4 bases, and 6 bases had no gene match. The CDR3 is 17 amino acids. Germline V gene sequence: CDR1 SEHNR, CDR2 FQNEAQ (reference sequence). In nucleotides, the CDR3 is TGTGCCAGCAGCTGGAGGACTAGCGGGAGGGCCGAAGAGACCCAGTACTTC. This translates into CASSWRTSGRAEETQYF.

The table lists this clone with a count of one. The CDR3 is CASSLPGLSYNEQFF. DNA for the CDR3: TGTGCCAGCAGCTTACCGGGACTCTCCTACAATGAGCAGTTCTTC. The V call is TRBV7-8, the J call TRBJ2-1; D is possibly TRBD2 (6 bases). Germline V gene sequence: CDR1 SGHVS, CDR2 FQNEAQ. The CDR3 is made up of 15 amino acids. V lost 2 bases and J lost 0, with 8 bases in between.

CDR3 protein: CASSLPGMRYGYTF. CDR3 in DNA: TGTGCCAGCAGTTTACCGGGGATGCGATATGGCTACACCTTC. This chain connects TRBV28 to TRBJ1-2; unclear D gene. The CDR3 has 14 amino acids. Germline CDR1 MDHEN, CDR2 SYDVKM. Trimming took 2 bases from V and 5 from J, leaving 12 bases between them.